The clone carrying this TCR beta chain showed up just once. The antigen is unknown. Pools of viral peptides were used by the ViraFEST assay to expand antigen-specific CD4+ T cells ahead of sequencing. Investigators separated out CD4+ T cells once around nine days of culture had passed. Vaccine recipients had no previous SARS-CoV-2 infection; their nucleocapsid antibodies were negative. The data stem from a study of vaccination effects on CD4 cells after COVID-19. Study-wide findings and caveats: Few convalescent patients were studied, and early post-infection samples were lacking.

The CDR3 is 15 amino acids. Germline V gene lookup returns CDR1 SGHRS and CDR2 YFSETQ. Deletions cut 0 bases from V and 0 bases from J, with 8 bases between. TCRdb's table, derived via immunoSEQ multiplex PCR, lists solely in-frame clones and lacks some. The sample yields about 52,000 clones, more than 70% seen once. This chain joins TRBV5-1 and TRBJ2-3; the D is unclear. The TCR originated in a human donor who received a COVID-19 vaccine. Sequenced material: CD4+ T cells from PBMCs cultured with HCoV-OC43 spike peptides, taken before COVID-19 vaccination. Subset given: HCoV-OC43 spike overlapping peptide pool stimulation. The CDR3 protein is CASSLGHLSTDTQYF. DNA for the CDR3: TGCGCCAGCAGCTTGGGACACCTCAGCACAGATACGCAGTATTTT.